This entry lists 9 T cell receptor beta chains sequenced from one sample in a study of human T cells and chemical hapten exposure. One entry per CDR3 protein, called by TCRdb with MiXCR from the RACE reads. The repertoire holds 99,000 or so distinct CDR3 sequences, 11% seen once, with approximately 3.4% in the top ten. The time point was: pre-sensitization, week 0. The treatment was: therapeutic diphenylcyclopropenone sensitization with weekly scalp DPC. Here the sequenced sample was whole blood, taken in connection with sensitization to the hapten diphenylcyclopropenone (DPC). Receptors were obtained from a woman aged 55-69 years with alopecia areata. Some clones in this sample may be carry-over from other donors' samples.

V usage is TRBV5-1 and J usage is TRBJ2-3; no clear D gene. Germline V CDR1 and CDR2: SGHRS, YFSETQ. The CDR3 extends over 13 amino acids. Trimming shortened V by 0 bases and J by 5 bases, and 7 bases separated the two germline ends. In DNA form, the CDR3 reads TGCGCCAGCAGCTTGGTACTAAGAGATACGCAGTATTTT. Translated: CASSLVLRDTQYF.

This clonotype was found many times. The chain's CDR3 is CASSLSPAGRDEQFF. The CDR3 DNA sequence: TGTGCCAGCAGCTTGAGCCCGGCAGGGAGGGATGAGCAGTTCTTC. The J gene is TRBJ2-1, the V gene TRBV7-6, with 7 bases identical to TRBD2. The CDR3 extends over 15 amino acids. The V gene's germline CDR1 is SGHVS and CDR2 FNYEAQ. The V segment lost 3 bases and the J segment 8 bases; nucleotides outside the gene matches: 10.

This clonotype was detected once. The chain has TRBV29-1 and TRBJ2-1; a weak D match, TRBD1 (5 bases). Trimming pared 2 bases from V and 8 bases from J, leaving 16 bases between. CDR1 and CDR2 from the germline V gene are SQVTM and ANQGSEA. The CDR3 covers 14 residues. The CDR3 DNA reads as TGCAGCGTTGAACCAGGGTATGGGGTGGATGAGCAGTTCTTC. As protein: CSVEPGYGVDEQFF.

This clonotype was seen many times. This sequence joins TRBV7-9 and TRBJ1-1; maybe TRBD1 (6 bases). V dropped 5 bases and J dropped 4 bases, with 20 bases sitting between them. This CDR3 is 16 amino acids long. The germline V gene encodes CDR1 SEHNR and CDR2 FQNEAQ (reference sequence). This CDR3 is CASSHPVGGAATEAFF. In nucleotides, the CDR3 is TGTGCCAGCAGCCACCCAGTAGGGGGGGCGGCCACTGAAGCTTTCTTT.

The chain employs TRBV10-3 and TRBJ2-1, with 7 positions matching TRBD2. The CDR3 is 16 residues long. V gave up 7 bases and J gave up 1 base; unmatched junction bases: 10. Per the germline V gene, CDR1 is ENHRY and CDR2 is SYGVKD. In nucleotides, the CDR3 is TGTGCCATCACCAACGGGGGGTCTTCGTCCTACAATGAGCAGTTCTTC. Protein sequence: CAITNGGSSSYNEQFF.

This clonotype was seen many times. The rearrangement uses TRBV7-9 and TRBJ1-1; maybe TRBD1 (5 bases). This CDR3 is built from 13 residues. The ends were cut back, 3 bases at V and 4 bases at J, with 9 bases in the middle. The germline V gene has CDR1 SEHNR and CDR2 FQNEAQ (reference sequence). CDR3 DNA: TGTGCCAGCAGCTTGGGGGTAGGCACTGAAGCTTTCTTT. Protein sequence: CASSLGVGTEAFF.

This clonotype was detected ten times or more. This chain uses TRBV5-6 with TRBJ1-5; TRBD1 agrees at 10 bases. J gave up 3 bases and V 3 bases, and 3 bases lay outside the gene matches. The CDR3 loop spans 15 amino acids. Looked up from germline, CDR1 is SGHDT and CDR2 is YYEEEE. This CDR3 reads CASSSGTGDNQPQHF. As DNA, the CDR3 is TGTGCCAGCAGCTCCGGGACAGGGGACAATCAGCCCCAGCATTTT.

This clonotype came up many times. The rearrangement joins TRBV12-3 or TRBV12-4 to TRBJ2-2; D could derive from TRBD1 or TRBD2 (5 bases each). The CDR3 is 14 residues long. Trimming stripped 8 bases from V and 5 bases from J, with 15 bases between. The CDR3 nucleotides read TGTGCCAGCGGGAGTGGGGCGAGGACCGGGGAGCTGTTTTTT. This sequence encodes CASGSGARTGELFF.

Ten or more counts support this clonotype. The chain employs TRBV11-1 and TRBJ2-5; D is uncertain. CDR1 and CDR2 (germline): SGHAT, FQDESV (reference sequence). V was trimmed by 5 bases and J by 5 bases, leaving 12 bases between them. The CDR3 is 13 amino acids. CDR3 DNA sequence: TGTGCCAGCAGCCCGTCCGGGTCCGAGACCCAGTACTTC. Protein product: CASSPSGSETQYF. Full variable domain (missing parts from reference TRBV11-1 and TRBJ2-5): EAEVAQSPRYKITEKSQAVAFWCDPISGHATLYWYRQILGQGPELLVQFQDESVVDDSQLPKDRFSAERLKGVDSTLKIQPAELGDSAMYLCASSPSGSETQYFGPGTRLLVL.